This TCR beta chain appears in the sequencing data of a study of T cell responses to AZD1222 COVID-19 vaccine. The method was immunoSEQ multiplex PCR; TCRdb's version includes in-frame clones alone and lacks a portion of them. This table has about 180,000 clones, 85% to 90% appearing once. Study conclusions and caveats: At study baseline, merely more than 5 AZD1222 recipients were seropositive. Repertoires were sampled only after the peak T cell response. Increased Spike-specific TCR breadth and depth were observed after two AZD1222 doses.

Germline CDR1 MNHEY, CDR2 SMNVEV (reference sequence). This CDR3 has 19 residues. Trimming removed 2 bases from V and 3 bases from J; junction bases left unmatched: 8. Comments on this clone: No antigen is known for it.

The V and J genes are TRBV27 and TRBJ2-6, with 12 bases that match TRBD2. Material: peripheral blood, obtained on day 0 of AZD1222 vaccination. This sequence originates from an adult in good health. CDR3 in DNA: TGTGCCAGCAGTTTAATCGCTAGCGGGGGGGCCATTGGGGCCAACGTCCTGACTTTC. This gives the protein CASSLIASGGAIGANVLTF.